This is a list of T cell receptor beta chains from one sample in a study of shared clonotypes between healthy human individuals. Measured with immunoSEQ multiplex PCR; TCRdb has only the in-frame clones, and not every one. The sample carries some 580,000 clones, 95% to 98% recorded once. The sequenced sample consisted of naive CD8+ T cells sorted from blood. Receptor source: a man aged 25 to 40 in good health. Each CDR3 is given with its conserved first and last residue. Each record gives: clone size, D gene, J gene, V gene, CDR3 protein, CDR3 DNA. A D gene is named only where the DNA matches it firmly. Expanded clones get a size class; other rows say once, few or many, or leave the size out.

clone size: NA; D gene: TRBD2; J gene: TRBJ2-3; V gene: TRBV10-3; CDR3 protein: CAISDSPLAGVTDTQYF; CDR3 DNA: TGTGCCATCAGTGACTCTCCACTAGCGGGGGTCACAGATACGCAGTATTTT
clone size: NA; D gene: NA; J gene: TRBJ2-3; V gene: TRBV27; CDR3 protein: CASSSGLYTQYF; CDR3 DNA: TGTGCCAGCAGTTCCGGACTATATACGCAGTATTTT
clone size: NA; D gene: TRBD2; J gene: TRBJ2-1; V gene: TRBV2; CDR3 protein: CASRPSGSLYNEQFF; CDR3 DNA: TGTGCCAGCAGACCTAGCGGGAGTTTATACAATGAGCAGTTCTTC
clone size: NA; D gene: NA; J gene: TRBJ2-5; V gene: TRBV4-1; CDR3 protein: CASSQVLKETQYF; CDR3 DNA: TGCGCCAGCAGCCAAGTATTGAAGGAGACCCAGTACTTC
clone size: NA; D gene: NA; J gene: TRBJ1-4; V gene: TRBV5-1; CDR3 protein: CASSLELQVANEKLFF; CDR3 DNA: TGCGCCAGCAGCTTGGAACTCCAAGTAGCTAATGAAAAACTGTTTTTT
clone size: once; D gene: TRBD2; J gene: TRBJ2-3; V gene: TRBV9; CDR3 protein: CASSLRGRASDTQYF; CDR3 DNA: TGTGCCAGCAGCCTCCGGGGGAGGGCCTCAGATACGCAGTATTTT
clone size: NA; D gene: TRBD1; J gene: TRBJ1-1; V gene: TRBV27; CDR3 protein: CASSLRQGWGTEAFF; CDR3 DNA: TGTGCCAGCAGTCTGCGACAGGGATGGGGAACTGAAGCTTTCTTT
clone size: once; D gene: TRBD1; J gene: TRBJ1-4; V gene: TRBV5-1; CDR3 protein: CASSVGPGRGHEKLFF; CDR3 DNA: TGCGCCAGCTCCGTGGGTCCGGGGAGGGGGCATGAAAAACTGTTTTTT
clone size: NA; D gene: NA; J gene: TRBJ2-5; V gene: TRBV5-1; CDR3 protein: CASSPAISGVDPLVETQYF; CDR3 DNA: TGCGCCAGCAGCCCCGCCATCTCGGGAGTTGACCCGCTGGTGGAGACCCAGTACTTC
clone size: once; D gene: NA; J gene: TRBJ1-1; V gene: TRBV7-2; CDR3 protein: CASSPVLGEAFF; CDR3 DNA: TGTGCCAGCAGCCCTGTACTGGGCGAAGCTTTCTTT
clone size: NA; D gene: TRBD1; J gene: TRBJ1-2; V gene: TRBV10-2; CDR3 protein: CASSDWDSNYGYTF; CDR3 DNA: TGCGCCAGCAGTGATTGGGACAGTAACTATGGCTACACCTTC
clone size: NA; D gene: TRBD1; J gene: TRBJ2-5; V gene: TRBV7-9; CDR3 protein: CASSLGQGAETQYF; CDR3 DNA: TGTGCCAGCAGCTTAGGACAGGGGGCAGAGACCCAGTACTTC
clone size: NA; D gene: TRBD2; J gene: TRBJ2-7; V gene: TRBV7-8; CDR3 protein: CASSLRGLAGGPNVIEQYF; CDR3 DNA: TGTGCCAGCAGCCTACGAGGACTAGCGGGAGGCCCTAACGTGATCGAGCAGTACTTC
clone size: NA; D gene: NA; J gene: TRBJ2-2; V gene: TRBV4-3; CDR3 protein: CASSQDIGDTGELFF; CDR3 DNA: TGCGCCAGCAGCCAAGATATTGGAGATACCGGGGAGCTGTTTTTT
clone size: NA; D gene: TRBD2; J gene: TRBJ2-2; V gene: TRBV7-7; CDR3 protein: CASSHSTSVTNTGELFF; CDR3 DNA: TGTGCTAGCAGCCACTCGACTAGCGTAACGAACACCGGGGAGCTGTTTTTT
clone size: NA; D gene: NA; J gene: TRBJ1-5; V gene: TRBV27; CDR3 protein: CASRGGDGNQPQHF; CDR3 DNA: TGTGCCAGCAGGGGGGGCGACGGCAATCAGCCCCAGCATTTT
clone size: NA; D gene: TRBD1; J gene: TRBJ1-1; V gene: TRBV18; CDR3 protein: CASSPSGTGLVGTEAFF; CDR3 DNA: TGTGCCAGCTCACCCTCCGGGACAGGGTTAGTCGGCACTGAAGCTTTCTTT
clone size: NA; D gene: NA; J gene: TRBJ2-1; V gene: TRBV5-1; CDR3 protein: CASAGEDYNEQFF; CDR3 DNA: TGCGCCAGCGCAGGGGAGGACTACAATGAGCAGTTCTTC
clone size: NA; D gene: NA; J gene: TRBJ1-1; V gene: TRBV27; CDR3 protein: CASSLSVNTEAFF; CDR3 DNA: TGTGCCAGCAGTTTATCTGTGAACACTGAAGCTTTCTTT
clone size: NA; D gene: NA; J gene: TRBJ1-1; V gene: TRBV7-9; CDR3 protein: CASSLAPGPITEAFF; CDR3 DNA: TGTGCCAGCAGCTTAGCACCCGGTCCGATTACTGAAGCTTTCTTT
clone size: NA; D gene: TRBD1; J gene: TRBJ1-3; V gene: TRBV6-5; CDR3 protein: CASRARTGAGNTIYF; CDR3 DNA: TGTGCCAGCAGGGCGAGGACAGGAGCTGGAAACACCATATATTTT
clone size: NA; D gene: TRBD2; J gene: TRBJ2-2; V gene: TRBV5-1; CDR3 protein: CASSPRTSGNTGELFF; CDR3 DNA: TGCGCCAGCAGCCCGCGGACTAGCGGGAACACCGGGGAGCTGTTTTTT
clone size: NA; D gene: NA; J gene: TRBJ2-1; V gene: TRBV15; CDR3 protein: CATSRDSYNEQFF; CDR3 DNA: TGTGCCACCAGCAGAGATTCCTACAATGAGCAGTTCTTC
clone size: NA; D gene: NA; J gene: TRBJ2-5; V gene: TRBV7-6; CDR3 protein: CASSSTSRGETQYF; CDR3 DNA: TGTGCCAGCAGCTCGACTAGCAGGGGAGAGACCCAGTACTTC
clone size: NA; D gene: NA; J gene: TRBJ1-2; V gene: TRBV5-5; CDR3 protein: CASSSDNANYGYTF; CDR3 DNA: TGTGCCAGCAGCTCGGACAATGCTAACTATGGCTACACCTTC
clone size: NA; D gene: NA; J gene: TRBJ2-2; V gene: TRBV27; CDR3 protein: CASGPGGWEDTGELFF; CDR3 DNA: TGTGCCAGCGGGCCCGGTGGGTGGGAAGACACCGGGGAGCTGTTTTTT
clone size: NA; D gene: TRBD2; J gene: TRBJ2-7; V gene: TRBV9; CDR3 protein: CASNSAGGPGNEQYF; CDR3 DNA: TGTGCCAGCAACTCAGCGGGAGGGCCGGGGAACGAGCAGTACTTC
clone size: NA; D gene: TRBD1; J gene: TRBJ2-2; V gene: TRBV7-9; CDR3 protein: CASSPPDRGGVELFF; CDR3 DNA: TGTGCCAGCAGCCCACCGGACAGGGGAGGGGTCGAGCTGTTTTTT
clone size: NA; D gene: TRBD2; J gene: TRBJ2-1; V gene: TRBV5-4; CDR3 protein: CASSLGPGLALDYNEQFF; CDR3 DNA: TGTGCCAGCAGCTTGGGACCGGGACTAGCTTTGGACTACAATGAGCAGTTCTTC
clone size: NA; D gene: NA; J gene: TRBJ2-2; V gene: TRBV7-8; CDR3 protein: CASSRVVNTGELFF; CDR3 DNA: TGTGCCAGCAGCCGGGTGGTGAACACCGGGGAGCTGTTTTTT
clone size: NA; D gene: TRBD2; J gene: TRBJ2-3; V gene: TRBV11-2; CDR3 protein: CASSIAGGPTRSSTDTQYF; CDR3 DNA: TGTGCCAGCAGCATAGCGGGAGGGCCGACCCGTTCTAGCACAGATACGCAGTATTTT
clone size: NA; D gene: NA; J gene: TRBJ1-2; V gene: TRBV27; CDR3 protein: CASSLRPGGARGYTF; CDR3 DNA: TGTGCCAGCAGTTTGAGGCCGGGGGGGGCGCGGGGCTACACCTTC
clone size: NA; D gene: TRBD2; J gene: TRBJ2-1; V gene: TRBV5-8; CDR3 protein: CASSFGTSGNEQFF; CDR3 DNA: TGTGCCAGCAGCTTCGGGACTAGCGGCAATGAGCAGTTCTTC